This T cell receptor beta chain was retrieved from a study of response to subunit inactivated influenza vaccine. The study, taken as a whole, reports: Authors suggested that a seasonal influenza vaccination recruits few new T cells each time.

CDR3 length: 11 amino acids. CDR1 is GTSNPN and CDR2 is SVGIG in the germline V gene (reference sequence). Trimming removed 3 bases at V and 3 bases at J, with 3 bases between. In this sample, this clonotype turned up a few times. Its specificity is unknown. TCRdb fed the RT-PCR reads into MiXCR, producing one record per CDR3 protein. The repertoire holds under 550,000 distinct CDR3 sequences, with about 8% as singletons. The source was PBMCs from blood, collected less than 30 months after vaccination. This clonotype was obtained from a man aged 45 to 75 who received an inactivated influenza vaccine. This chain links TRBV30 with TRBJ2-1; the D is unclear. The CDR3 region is CAWRHYNEQFF. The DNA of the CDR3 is TGTGCCTGGAGGCACTACAATGAGCAGTTCTTC.